The subject of this entry is one TCR beta chain. Its antigen is not known. Template switching with 5'RACE generated the TCR cDNA and added a universal primer site and UMIs. TCRdb passed the 5' RACE reads through MiXCR, listing each CDR3 protein once. The table includes 250,000 to 300,000 distinct CDR3 sequences, 5.2% detected once. V trimming: 1 base; J trimming: 4 bases; junction bases outside the gene matches: 9. The CDR3 covers 17 residues. CDR1 is MGHRA, CDR2 YSYEKL, per germline. The data were obtained in a study of T cells after yellow fever vaccination. Study-wide findings and caveats: The presence of abundant clonotypes contaminating from the bulk population was possible in FACS-sorted repertoires. Subsequent booster samples again held most clones from primary vaccination (around 96% CD4, 85% to 90% CD8).

Sequences were derived from CD4+ T cells sorted from PBMCs, sampled on the day of the yellow fever booster vaccination. V usage is TRBV4-1 and J usage is TRBJ2-1; TRBD2 aligns across 8 bases. This receptor was identified in a man aged 18 to 29 who received the YFV17D yellow fever vaccine. As DNA, the CDR3 is TGCGCCAGCAGCCAAGTTAACGGGGGGGCGGATTACAATGAGCAGTTCTTC. Its translation is CASSQVNGGADYNEQFF.